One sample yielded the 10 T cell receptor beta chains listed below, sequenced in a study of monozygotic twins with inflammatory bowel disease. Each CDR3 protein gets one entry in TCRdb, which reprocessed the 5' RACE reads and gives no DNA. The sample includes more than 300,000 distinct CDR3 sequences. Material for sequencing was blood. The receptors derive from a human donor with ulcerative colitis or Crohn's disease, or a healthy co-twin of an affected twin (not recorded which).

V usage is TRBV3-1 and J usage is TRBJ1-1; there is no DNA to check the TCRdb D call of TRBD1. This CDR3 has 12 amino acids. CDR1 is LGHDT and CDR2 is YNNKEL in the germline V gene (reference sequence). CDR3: CASSRGQGTAFF.

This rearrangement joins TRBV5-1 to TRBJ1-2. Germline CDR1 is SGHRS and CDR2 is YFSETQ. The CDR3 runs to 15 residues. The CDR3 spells CASSQMIGLNAGYTF.

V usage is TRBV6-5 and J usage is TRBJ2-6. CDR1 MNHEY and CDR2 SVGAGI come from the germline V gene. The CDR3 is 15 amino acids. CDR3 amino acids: CASSWTGSGANVLTF.

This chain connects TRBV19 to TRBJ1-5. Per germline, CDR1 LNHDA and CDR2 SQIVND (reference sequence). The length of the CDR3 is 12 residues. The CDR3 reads CASSPEDQPQHF.

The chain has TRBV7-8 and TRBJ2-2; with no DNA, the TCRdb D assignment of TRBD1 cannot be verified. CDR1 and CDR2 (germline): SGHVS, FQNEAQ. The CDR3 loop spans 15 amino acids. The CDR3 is CASSLVVDSTGELFF.

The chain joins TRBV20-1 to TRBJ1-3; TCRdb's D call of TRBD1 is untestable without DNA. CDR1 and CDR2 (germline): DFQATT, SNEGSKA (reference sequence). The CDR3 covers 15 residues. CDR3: CSAKPGGARGNTIYF.

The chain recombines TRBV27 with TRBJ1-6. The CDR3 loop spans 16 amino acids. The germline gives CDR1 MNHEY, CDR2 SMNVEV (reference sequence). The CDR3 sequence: CASSPVRVTYNSPLHF.

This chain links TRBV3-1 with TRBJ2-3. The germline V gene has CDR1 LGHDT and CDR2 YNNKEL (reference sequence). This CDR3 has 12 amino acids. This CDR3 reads CASSHYPDTQYF.

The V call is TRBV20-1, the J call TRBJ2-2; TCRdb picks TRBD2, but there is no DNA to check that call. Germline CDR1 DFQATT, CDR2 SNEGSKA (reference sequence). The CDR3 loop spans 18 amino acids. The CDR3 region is CSARVGLAGVVNTGELFF.

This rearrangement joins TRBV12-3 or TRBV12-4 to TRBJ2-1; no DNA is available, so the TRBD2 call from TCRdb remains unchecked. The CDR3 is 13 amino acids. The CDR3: CASSPTSGGEQFF.